This TCR beta chain is drawn from a study of blood T cells in healthy people across ages. This CDR3 is built from 15 residues. Per germline, CDR1 SGHTA and CDR2 FQGNSA. There are a few counts of this clonotype. At one boundary the junction diverges from the germline segment, which might be a read error. Combining a sample-barcoded 5' primer with a J-beta primer mix, a second PCR ran for roughly 7 to 11 cycles. TCRdb called the 5' RACE reads again in MiXCR, with one record for every CDR3 protein. Of 270,000 or so distinct CDR3 sequences listed, 25% to 30% are singletons. Sequencing input: blood. This receptor was identified in a woman in her seventies in good health. V is TRBV7-2 and J is TRBJ1-3, with TRBD1 identical over 9 bases. CDR3 sequence (DNA): TGTGTCAGCAGCCGGACGGGACAGGGAGCGAACACCATATATTTT. Its protein is CVSSRTGQGANTIYF.